The clone carrying this T cell receptor (beta chain) was picked up one time. Its target is not known. Measured with immunoSEQ multiplex PCR; TCRdb has only the in-frame clones, and not every one. The table records roughly 720,000 clones, less than 95% of them present only once. The data originate from a study of shared clonotypes between healthy human individuals. General study points: A handful of donors shared about 4.8% of their naive CD4 clonotypes. Generally, naive subsets (rather than memory subsets) showed larger estimated richness.

The clonotype was recovered from a young man in good health. Some clones in this sample may be carry-over from other donors' samples. The specimen was memory CD8+ T cells from PBMCs. Subset given: CD45RO+ cells pooled with CCR7-negative TemRA cells.

The CDR3, as DNA: TGTGCCAGTAATGGGGACAATCCCACAGATACGCAGTATTTT. This encodes CASNGDNPTDTQYF. This chain joins TRBV19 and TRBJ2-3, with a weak D call TRBD1 (6 bases). The V end lost 7 bases, the J end lost 2 bases, and 13 bases lay between the germline ends. The CDR3 is 14 amino acids. Germline CDR1 reads LNHDA; CDR2 reads SQIVND (reference sequence).